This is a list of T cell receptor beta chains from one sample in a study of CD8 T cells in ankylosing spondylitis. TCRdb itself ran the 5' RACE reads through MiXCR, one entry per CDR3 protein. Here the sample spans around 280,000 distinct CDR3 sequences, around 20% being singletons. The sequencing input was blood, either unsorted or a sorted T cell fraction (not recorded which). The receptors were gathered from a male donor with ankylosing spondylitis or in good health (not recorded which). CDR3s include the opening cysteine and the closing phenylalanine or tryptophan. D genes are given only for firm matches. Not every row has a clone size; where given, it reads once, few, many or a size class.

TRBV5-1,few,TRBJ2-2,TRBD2,TGCGCCACCCGACTAGCGGAGAAGAACACCGGGGAGCTGTTTTTT,CATRLAEKNTGELFF
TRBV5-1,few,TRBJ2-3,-,TGCGCCAGCAGCTTGGGCGGCGGAGACACAGATACGCAGTATTTT,CASSLGGGDTDTQYF
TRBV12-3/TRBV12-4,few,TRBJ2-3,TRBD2,TGTGCCAGCAGTCGACTAGCGGGGGGGAGCACAGATACGCAGTATTTT,CASSRLAGGSTDTQYF
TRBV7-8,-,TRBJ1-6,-,TGTGCCAGCAGCTTACTTGAGAATTCACCCCTCCACTTT,CASSLLENSPLHF
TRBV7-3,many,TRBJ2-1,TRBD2,TGTGCCAGCAGCCCACACAGCGGGGGGGATAGTGAGCAGTTCTTC,CASSPHSGGDSEQFF
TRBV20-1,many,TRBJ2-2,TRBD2,TGCAGTGCTAGCGGGGGGACGAACACCGGGGAGCTGTTTTTT,CSASGGTNTGELFF
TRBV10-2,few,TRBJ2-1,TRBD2,TGCGCCAGCAGTGAGGACCCGGCGGGAGGGCCTCGTAATGAGCAGTTCTTC,CASSEDPAGGPRNEQFF
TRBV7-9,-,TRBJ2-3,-,TGTGCCAGCAGCTTAGAGGTGGGAACTAGCACAGATACGCAGTATTTT,CASSLEVGTSTDTQYF
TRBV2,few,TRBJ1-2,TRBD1,TGTGCCAGCGGATCCGGGACAGGGGCCTATGGCTACACCTTC,CASGSGTGAYGYTF
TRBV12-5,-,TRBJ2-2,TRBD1,TGTGCTAGTGGTTTGGGACTGACAGGGGTCCGAACCGGGGAGCTGTTTTTT,CASGLGLTGVRTGELFF
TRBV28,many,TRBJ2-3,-,TGTGCCAGCAGTTTCGACAGATCCCCCACGGATACGCAGTATTTT,CASSFDRSPTDTQYF
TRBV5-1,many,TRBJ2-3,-,TGCGCCAGCGGGGGCGACACATCGGATACGCAGTATTTT,CASGGDTSDTQYF
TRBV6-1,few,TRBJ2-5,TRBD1,TGTGCCAGCACCGCCCAATCGGGACAGCCTAAGGGTCAAGAGACCCAGTACTTC,CASTAQSGQPKGQETQYF
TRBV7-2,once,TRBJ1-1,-,TGTGCCAGCAGCTTCGCCGGCGCGGGAGCTTTCTTT,CASSFAGAGAFF
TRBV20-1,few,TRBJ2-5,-,TGCAGTGCTAGAGATTCCAGGGGCCCCCAGACCCAGTACTTC,CSARDSRGPQTQYF
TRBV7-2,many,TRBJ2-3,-,TGTGCCAGCAGCTACGGGACCCACCCAACAGATACGCAGTATTTT,CASSYGTHPTDTQYF
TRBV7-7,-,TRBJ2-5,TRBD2,TGTGCTAGCAGCACGGGACTAGCGGGGGGACAAGAGACCCAGTACTTC,CASSTGLAGGQETQYF
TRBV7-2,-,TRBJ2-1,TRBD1,TGTGCCAGCAGCCGGGGGACAGGGAGGTACAATGAGCAGTTCTTC,CASSRGTGRYNEQFF
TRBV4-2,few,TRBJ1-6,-,TGTGCCAGCAGCCAAGACCGGACCGATTCACCCCTCCACTTT,CASSQDRTDSPLHF
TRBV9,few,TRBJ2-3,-,TGTGCCAGCAGCGTAGTGGGGGGCAGCACAGATACGCAGTATTTT,CASSVVGGSTDTQYF
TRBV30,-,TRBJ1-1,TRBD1,TGTGCCTCCCGGACAGGGAACACTGAAGCTTTCTTT,CASRTGNTEAFF
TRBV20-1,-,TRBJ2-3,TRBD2,TGCAGTGCGGCGGGTCCTAGACTAGCGGGAGTTTATACAGATACGCAGTATTTT,CSAAGPRLAGVYTDTQYF
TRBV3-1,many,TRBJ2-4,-,TGTGCCAGCAGCCAAGGGGCAGGACTAAACATTCAGTACTTC,CASSQGAGLNIQYF
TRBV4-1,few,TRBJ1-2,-,TGCGCCAGCAGCCAAGATGCAGGGGATTCGGGCTACACCTTC,CASSQDAGDSGYTF
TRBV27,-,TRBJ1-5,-,TGTGCCAGCAGGCCCGGGGCTCGCGTCCAGCCCCAGCATTTT,CASRPGARVQPQHF
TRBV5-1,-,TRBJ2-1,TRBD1,TGCGCCAGCAGCCCTGGGACAGGGAGGAGTGAGCAGTTCTTC,CASSPGTGRSEQFF
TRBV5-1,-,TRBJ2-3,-,TGCGCCAGCAGCGACGGGACTCGTGCTAGCACAGATACGCAGTATTTT,CASSDGTRASTDTQYF
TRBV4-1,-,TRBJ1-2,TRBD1,TGCGCCAGCAGCCAAGACAGGGGGCGCAGGGACTATGGCTACACCTTC,CASSQDRGRRDYGYTF
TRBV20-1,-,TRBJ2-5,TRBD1,TGCAGTGCTAGCCGGGACAGGGGATACCAAGAGACCCAGTACTTC,CSASRDRGYQETQYF
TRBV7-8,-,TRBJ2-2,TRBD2,TGTGCCAGCAGCTTAGTCCGACTAGCGGCGAACACCGGGGAGCTGTTTTTT,CASSLVRLAANTGELFF
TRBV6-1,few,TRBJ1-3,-,TGTGCCAGCCGAGCGCCAGATCTCTCTGGAAACACCATATATTTT,CASRAPDLSGNTIYF
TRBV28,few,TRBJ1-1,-,TGTGCCAGCAGTCAGGGGAGGGGCAGGGACACTGAAGCTTTCTTT,CASSQGRGRDTEAFF
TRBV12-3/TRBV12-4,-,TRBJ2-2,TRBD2,TGTGCCAGCAATCAGATCGGACTAGCGGGAGGAGGGGAGCTGTTTTTT,CASNQIGLAGGGELFF
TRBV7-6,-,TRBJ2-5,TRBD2,TGTGCCAGCAGCTTAGCGTCTACTAGCGGGGGAAAAGAGACCCAGTACTTC,CASSLASTSGGKETQYF
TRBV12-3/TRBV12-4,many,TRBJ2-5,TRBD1,TGTGCCAGCGCCCGACAGGGTACTCAAGAGACCCAGTACTTC,CASARQGTQETQYF
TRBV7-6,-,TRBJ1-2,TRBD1,TGTGCCAGCAGCTTAGCGGCGGGACAGATGAATGGCTACACCTTC,CASSLAAGQMNGYTF
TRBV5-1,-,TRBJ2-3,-,TGCGCCAGCAGCTTGGCTCTAGGGCTGGGCACAGATACGCAGTATTTT,CASSLALGLGTDTQYF
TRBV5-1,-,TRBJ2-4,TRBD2,TGCGCCAGCAGCTTGGAGGGCGGGAGTGCCGCCAAAAACATTCAGTACTTC,CASSLEGGSAAKNIQYF
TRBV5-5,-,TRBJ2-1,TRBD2,TGTGCCAGCGATTCAGCGGGAGTGGGGGAGCAGTTCTTC,CASDSAGVGEQFF
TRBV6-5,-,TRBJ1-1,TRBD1,TGTGCCAGCAGTTACGGGGGACAGGGCTCTGGCACTGAAGCTTTCTTT,CASSYGGQGSGTEAFF
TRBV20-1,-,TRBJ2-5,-,TGCAGTGCCCTAAATCGAGAGACCCAGTACTTC,CSALNRETQYF
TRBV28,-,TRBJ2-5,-,TGTGCCAGCAGTTTATTACGAGGTTTGACCCAGTACTTC,CASSLLRGLTQYF
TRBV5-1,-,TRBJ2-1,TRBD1,TGCGCCAGCAGCAAACAGGGGTTGTACAATGAGCAGTTCTTC,CASSKQGLYNEQFF
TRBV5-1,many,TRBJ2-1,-,TGCGCCAGCAGCTTGACACTGACTAGTAAGGGGGATGAGCAGTTCTTC,CASSLTLTSKGDEQFF
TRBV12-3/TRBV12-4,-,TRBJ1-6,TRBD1,TGTGCCAGCGGACAGGGGGCGAATTCACCCCTCCACTTT,CASGQGANSPLHF
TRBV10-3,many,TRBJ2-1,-,TGTGCCATCAGTGAGTCGGGTAGCTCCTACAATGAGCAGTTCTTC,CAISESGSSYNEQFF
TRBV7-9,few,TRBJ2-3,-,TGTGCCAGCAGCCCCGGTTCAGATACGCAGTATTTT,CASSPGSDTQYF
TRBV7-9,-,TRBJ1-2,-,TGTGCCAGCAGCTTAGCACAGGCCCTCGGAGGCTACACCTTC,CASSLAQALGGYTF
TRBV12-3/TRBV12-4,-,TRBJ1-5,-,TGTGCCAGCTCAACTAGGACAGGCAATCAGCCCCAGCATTTT,CASSTRTGNQPQHF
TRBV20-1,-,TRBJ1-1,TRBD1,TGCAGTGCTAGACCCCCAGGACAGGGGGCTGGCACTGAAGCTTTCTTT,CSARPPGQGAGTEAFF
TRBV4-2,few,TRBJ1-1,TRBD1,TGTGCCAGCAGCCAAGGGACAGGGGGAGATGAGGCTTTCTTT,CASSQGTGGDEAFF
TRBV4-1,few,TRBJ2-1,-,TGCGCCAGCAGCAACGACTTAGCTGCGGGACCGTCCTCCTACAATGAGCAGTTCTTC,CASSNDLAAGPSSYNEQFF
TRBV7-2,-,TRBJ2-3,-,TGTGCCAGCAGCCGAGGGCGGGGCAGCACAGATACGCAGTATTTT,CASSRGRGSTDTQYF
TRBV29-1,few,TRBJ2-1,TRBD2,TGCAGCGTTGTGGCCCGGGCTAGCGGGAGAGGAGGGGATGAGCAGTTCTTC,CSVVARASGRGGDEQFF
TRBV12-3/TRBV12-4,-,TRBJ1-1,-,TGTGCCAGCAGTTCTCCTCTCCGGGCCTATCCCACTGAAGCTTTCTTT,CASSSPLRAYPTEAFF
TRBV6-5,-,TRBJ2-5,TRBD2,TGTGCCAGCAGTCCCTCGGGACTAGAAGAGACCCAGTACTTC,CASSPSGLEETQYF
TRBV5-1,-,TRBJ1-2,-,TGCGCCAGCAGCTTGGACAGTTCCCCCGATGGCTACACCTTC,CASSLDSSPDGYTF
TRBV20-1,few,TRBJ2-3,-,TGCAGTGCCCTAATCGGGCTAATCACAGATACGCAGTATTTT,CSALIGLITDTQYF
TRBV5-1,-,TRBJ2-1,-,TGCGCCAGCAGCTTGGGAGGTGTTACTAGGAATGAGCAGTTCTTC,CASSLGGVTRNEQFF